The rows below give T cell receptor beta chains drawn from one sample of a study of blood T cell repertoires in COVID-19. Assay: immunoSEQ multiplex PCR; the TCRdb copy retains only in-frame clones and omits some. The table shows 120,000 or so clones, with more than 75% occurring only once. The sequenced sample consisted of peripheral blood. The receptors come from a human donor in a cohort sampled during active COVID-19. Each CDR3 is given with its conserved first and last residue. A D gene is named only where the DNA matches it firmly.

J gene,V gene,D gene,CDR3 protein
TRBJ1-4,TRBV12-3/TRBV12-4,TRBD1,CASRGQSNEKLFF
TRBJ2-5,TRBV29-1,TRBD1,CSVDRHRGSETQYF
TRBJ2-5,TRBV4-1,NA,CASSKEGWETQYF
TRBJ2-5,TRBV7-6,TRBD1,CASSLESGTGRAETQYF
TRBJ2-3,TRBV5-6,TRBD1,CASSRRDSLLGTQYF
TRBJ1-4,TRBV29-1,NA,CSVEEGDGEKLFF
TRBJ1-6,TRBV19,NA,CASSIDLAGRSSYNSPLHF
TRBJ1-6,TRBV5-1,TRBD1,CASSLGTGGGNSPLHF
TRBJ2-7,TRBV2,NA,CASRSDSSYEQYF
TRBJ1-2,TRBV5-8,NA,CASTYGTPGYTF
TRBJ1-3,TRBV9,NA,CASSVDWANGNTIYF
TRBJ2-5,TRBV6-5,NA,CASLDWKETQYF
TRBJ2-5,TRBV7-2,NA,CASSLYTETQYF
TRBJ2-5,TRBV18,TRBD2,CASSANDSGGRTQYF
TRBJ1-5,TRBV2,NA,CASRRGRTDQPQHF
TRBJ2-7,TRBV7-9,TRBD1,CASSITGTGGLEQYF
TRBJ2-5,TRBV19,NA,CASSNRVEETQYF
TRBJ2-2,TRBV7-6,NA,CASSLDRRNTGELFF
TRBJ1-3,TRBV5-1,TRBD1,CASSPDRVGNTIYF
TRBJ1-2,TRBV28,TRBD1,CASRSPSGQGSGYTF
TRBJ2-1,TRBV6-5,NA,CASKQQDEQFF
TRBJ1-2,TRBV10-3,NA,CAIRDTGQAGGYTF
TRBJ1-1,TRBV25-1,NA,CASGQMGGYLNTEAFF
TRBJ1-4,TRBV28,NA,CASSLILGAGEKLFF
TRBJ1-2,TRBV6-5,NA,CASSNRDYGYTF
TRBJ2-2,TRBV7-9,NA,CASSLLSGELFF
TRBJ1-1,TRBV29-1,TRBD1,CSVATGAAYEAFF
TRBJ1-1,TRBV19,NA,CASSLGAGSTEAFF
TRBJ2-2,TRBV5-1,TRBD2,CASSFTTSGMAGELFF
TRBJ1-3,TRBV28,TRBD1,CASSPGQGPSSGNTIYF
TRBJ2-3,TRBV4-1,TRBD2,CASSQLGSGGFTDTQYF
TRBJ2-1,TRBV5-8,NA,CASSSRPTQFF
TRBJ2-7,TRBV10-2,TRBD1,CASRRDSSYEQYF
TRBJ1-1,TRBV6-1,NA,CASSEGSVTEAFF
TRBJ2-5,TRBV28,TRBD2,CASSLTSGRSGEETQYF
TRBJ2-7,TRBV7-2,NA,CASSLGLGSSYEQYF
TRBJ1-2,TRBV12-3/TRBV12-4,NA,CASSRAGRHGYTF
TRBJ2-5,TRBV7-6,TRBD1,CASSFFSGTGAKGTQYF